This T cell receptor beta chain was obtained from a study of siplizumab effects on memory and regulatory T cells. Notes on the study in general: Under siplizumab, alloreactive sequences traced to unstimulated CD4+ memory cells were significantly reduced. Neither a naive nor a memory phenotype was assignable to roughly 75-96% of proliferating CD4+ or CD8+ clones.

Germline lookup yields CDR1 MNHEY and CDR2 SMNVEV (reference sequence). V dropped 6 bases and J dropped 1 base, with 4 bases sitting between them. The CDR3 runs to 13 residues. Comments on this clone: The antigen remains unidentified.

Every sample had about 9.3 x 10^4 of its TCR templates assayed. Clones were read by immunoSEQ multiplex PCR, and TCRdb kept only the in-frame ones, dropping some. There are approximately 100,000 clones in the sample; roughly 94% occur only once, and roughly 0.61% lies in the top ten. Sequenced sample: Tregs sorted from blood. The chain recombines TRBV27 with TRBJ2-6, with D unresolved. This clonotype was sampled from a human donor in good health. CDR3 amino acids: CASRGSGANVLTF. CDR3 DNA: TGTGCCAGCAGGGGGTCTGGGGCCAACGTCCTGACTTTC.